This TCR beta chain appears in the sequencing data of a study of molecular identifiers for immune sequencing clone quantification. Study-level points and caveats: Over 98% of effector molecules, but under 1% in naive cells, were held by clones with more than 20 RNA copies.

Previously described methods and listed TCR primers produced bulk TCR libraries. MiXCR, run by TCRdb on the PCR reads, gives a single entry per CDR3 protein. The table includes about 630,000 distinct CDR3 sequences, roughly 23% detected once. This clonotype was seen a few times. Its antigen is not identified. The V segment lost 1 base and the J segment 4 bases; nucleotides outside the gene matches: 3. The CDR3 is 13 amino acids. In germline, CDR1 is SQVTM, CDR2 ANQGSEA. The material sequenced was naive CD8+ T cells from blood, with Jurkat cell RNA spiked in. The subset was: FACS-sorted CD8+CD4-CCR7+CD45RA+ naive T cells. This sequence was found in a human donor in good health. Some libraries in this study had Jurkat cell RNA spiked in. V is TRBV29-1 and J is TRBJ2-7; 8 bases match TRBD1. CDR3 amino acids: CSVEGTGLYEQYF. Written as DNA, the CDR3 is TGCAGCGTTGAAGGGACAGGGCTTTACGAGCAGTACTTC.